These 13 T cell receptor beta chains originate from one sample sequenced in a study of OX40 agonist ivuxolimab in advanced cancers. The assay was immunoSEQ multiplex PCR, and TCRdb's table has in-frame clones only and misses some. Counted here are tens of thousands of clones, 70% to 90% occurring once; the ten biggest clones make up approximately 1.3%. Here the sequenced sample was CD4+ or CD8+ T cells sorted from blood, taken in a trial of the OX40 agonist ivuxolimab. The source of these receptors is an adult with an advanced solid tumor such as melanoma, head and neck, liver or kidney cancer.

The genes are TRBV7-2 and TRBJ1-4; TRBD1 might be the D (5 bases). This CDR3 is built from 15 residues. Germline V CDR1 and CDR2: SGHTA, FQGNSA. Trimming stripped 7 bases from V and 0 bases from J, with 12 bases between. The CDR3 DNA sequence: TGTGCCAGCAAGGGGACCGCAGCAACTAATGAAAAACTGTTTTTT. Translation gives CASKGTAATNEKLFF.

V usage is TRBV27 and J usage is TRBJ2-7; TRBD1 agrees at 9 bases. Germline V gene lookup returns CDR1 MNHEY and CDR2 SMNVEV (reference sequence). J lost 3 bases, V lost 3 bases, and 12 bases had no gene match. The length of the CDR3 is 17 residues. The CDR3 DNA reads TGTGCCAGCAGTTTGGGGACAGGGTCTCGTCGGATCTACGAGCAGTACTTC. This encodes CASSLGTGSRRIYEQYF.

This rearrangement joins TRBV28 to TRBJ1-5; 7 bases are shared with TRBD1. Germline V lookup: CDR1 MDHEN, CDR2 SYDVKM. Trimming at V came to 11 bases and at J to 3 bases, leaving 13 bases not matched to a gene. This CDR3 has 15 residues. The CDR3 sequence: CAGFAGQIPNQPQHF. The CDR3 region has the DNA TGTGCCGGCTTCGCGGGACAGATCCCCAATCAGCCCCAGCATTTT.

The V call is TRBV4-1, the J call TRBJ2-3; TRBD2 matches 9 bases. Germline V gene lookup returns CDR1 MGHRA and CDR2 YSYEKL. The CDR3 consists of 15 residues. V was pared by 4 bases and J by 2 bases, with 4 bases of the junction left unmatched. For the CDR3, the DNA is TGCGCCAGCAGCCTCGCGGGGGGGGTCACAGATACGCAGTATTTT. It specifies CASSLAGGVTDTQYF.

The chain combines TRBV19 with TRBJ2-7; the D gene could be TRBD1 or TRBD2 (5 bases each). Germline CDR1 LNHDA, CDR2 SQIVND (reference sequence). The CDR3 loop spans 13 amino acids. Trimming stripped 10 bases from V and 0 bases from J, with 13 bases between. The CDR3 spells CATGRDGSYEQYF. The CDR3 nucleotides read TGTGCCACGGGCCGGGACGGCTCCTACGAGCAGTACTTC.

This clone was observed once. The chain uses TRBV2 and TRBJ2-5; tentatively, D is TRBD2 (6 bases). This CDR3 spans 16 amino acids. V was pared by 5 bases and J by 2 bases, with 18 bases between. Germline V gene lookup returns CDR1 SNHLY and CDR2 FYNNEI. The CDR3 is CASSTGSGFRQETQYF. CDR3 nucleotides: TGTGCCAGCAGTACTGGTAGCGGCTTTCGACAAGAGACCCAGTACTTC.

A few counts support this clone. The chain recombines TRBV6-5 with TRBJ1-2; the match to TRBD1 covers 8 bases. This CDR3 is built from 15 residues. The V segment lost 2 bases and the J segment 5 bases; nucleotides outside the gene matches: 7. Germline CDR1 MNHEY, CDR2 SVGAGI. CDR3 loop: CASSYPAGGVYGYTF. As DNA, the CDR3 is TGTGCCAGCAGTTACCCTGCAGGGGGCGTTTATGGCTACACCTTC.

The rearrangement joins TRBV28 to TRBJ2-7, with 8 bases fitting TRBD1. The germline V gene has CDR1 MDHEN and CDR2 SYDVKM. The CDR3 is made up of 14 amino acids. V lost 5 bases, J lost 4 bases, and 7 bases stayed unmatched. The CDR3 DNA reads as TGTGCCAGCAGTCCGTACAGGGGGGCTTACGAGCAGTACTTC. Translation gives CASSPYRGAYEQYF.

CDR3 sequence reads: CASSLGTGRVNTGELFF. In DNA, the CDR3 is TGTGCCAGCAGCTTGGGAACCGGGAGGGTTAACACCGGGGAGCTGTTTTTT. The chain joins TRBV5-5 to TRBJ2-2; 8 bases line up with TRBD2. Germline CDR1 SGHKS, CDR2 YYEKEE (reference sequence). After removal of 0 bases from V and 2 bases from J, the junction contained 6 bases not matched to a gene. The CDR3 runs to 17 residues.

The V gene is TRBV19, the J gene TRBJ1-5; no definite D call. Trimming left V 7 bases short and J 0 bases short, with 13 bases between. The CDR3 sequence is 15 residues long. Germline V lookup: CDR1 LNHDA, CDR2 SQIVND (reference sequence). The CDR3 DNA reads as TGTGCCAGTATCAAACAGCTCAATAGCAATCAGCCCCAGCATTTT. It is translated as CASIKQLNSNQPQHF.

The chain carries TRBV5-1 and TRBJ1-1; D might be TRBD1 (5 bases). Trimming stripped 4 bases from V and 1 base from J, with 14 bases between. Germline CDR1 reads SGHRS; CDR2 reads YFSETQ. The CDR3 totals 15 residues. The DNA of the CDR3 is TGCGCCAGCAGCGGCGGGACTGCAAAGAACACTGAAGCTTTCTTT. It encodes CASSGGTAKNTEAFF.

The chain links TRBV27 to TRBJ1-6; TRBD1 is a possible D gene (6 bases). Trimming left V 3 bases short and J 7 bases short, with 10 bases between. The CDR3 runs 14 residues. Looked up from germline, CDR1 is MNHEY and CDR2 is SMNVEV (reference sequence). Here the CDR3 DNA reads TGTGCCAGCAGTTTCGACAGGCACAATTCACCCCTCCACTTT. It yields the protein CASSFDRHNSPLHF.

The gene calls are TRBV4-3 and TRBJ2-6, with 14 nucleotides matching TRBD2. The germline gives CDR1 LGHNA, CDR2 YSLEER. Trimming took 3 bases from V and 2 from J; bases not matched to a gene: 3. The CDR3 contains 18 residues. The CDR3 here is CASSQVTSGRAGANVLTF. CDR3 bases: TGCGCCAGCAGCCAGGTGACTAGCGGGAGGGCTGGGGCCAACGTCCTGACTTTC.